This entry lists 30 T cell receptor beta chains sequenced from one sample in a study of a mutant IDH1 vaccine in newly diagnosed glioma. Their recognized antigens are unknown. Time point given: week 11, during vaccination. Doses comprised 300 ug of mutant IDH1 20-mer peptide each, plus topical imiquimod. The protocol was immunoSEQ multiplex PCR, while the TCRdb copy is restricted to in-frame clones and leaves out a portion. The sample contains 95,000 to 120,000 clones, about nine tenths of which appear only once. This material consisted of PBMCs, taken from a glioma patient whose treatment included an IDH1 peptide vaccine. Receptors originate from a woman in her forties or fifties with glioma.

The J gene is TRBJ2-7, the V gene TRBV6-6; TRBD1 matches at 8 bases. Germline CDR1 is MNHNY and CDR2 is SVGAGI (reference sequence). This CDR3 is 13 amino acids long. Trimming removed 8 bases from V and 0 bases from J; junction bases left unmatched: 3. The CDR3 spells CASEDRDSYEQYF. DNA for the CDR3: TGTGCCAGCGAGGACAGGGACTCCTACGAGCAGTACTTC.

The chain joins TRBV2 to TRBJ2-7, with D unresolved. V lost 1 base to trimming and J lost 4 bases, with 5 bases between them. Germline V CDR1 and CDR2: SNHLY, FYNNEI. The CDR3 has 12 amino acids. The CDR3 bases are TGTGCCAGCAGTGAAGATGGGTACGAGCAGTACTTC. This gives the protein CASSEDGYEQYF.

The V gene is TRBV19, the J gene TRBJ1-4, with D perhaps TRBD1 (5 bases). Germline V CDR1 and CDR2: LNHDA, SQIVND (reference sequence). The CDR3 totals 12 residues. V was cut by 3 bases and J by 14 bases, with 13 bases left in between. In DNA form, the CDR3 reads TGTGCCAGTAGTATTGGGGCAGAGGGGCTGTTTTTT. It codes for CASSIGAEGLFF. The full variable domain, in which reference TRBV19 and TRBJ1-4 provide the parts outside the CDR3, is DGGITQSPKYLFRKEGQNVTLSCEQNLNHDAMYWYRQDPGQGLRLIYYSQIVNDFQKGDIAEGYSVSREKKESFPLTVTSAQKNPTAFYLCASSIGAEGLFFGSGTQLSVL.

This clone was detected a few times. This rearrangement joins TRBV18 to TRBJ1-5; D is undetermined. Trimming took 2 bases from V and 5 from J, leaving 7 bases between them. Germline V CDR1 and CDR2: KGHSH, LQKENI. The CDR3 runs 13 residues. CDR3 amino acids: CASSPSLDQPQHF. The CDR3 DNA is TGTGCCAGCTCACCAAGTCTAGATCAGCCCCAGCATTTT.

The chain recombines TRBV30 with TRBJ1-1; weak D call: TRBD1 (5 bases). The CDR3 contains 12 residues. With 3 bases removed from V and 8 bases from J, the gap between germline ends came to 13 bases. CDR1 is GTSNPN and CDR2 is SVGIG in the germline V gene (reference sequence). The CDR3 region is CAWSGRVPEAFF. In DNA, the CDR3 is TGTGCCTGGAGCGGCAGGGTCCCCGAAGCTTTCTTT.

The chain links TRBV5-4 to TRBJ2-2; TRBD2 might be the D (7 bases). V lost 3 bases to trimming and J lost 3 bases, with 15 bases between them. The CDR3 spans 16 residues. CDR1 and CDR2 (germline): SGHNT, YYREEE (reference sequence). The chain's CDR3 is CASSSKGGDHTGELFF. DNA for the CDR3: TGTGCCAGCAGCTCCAAGGGGGGGGACCACACCGGGGAGCTGTTTTTT.

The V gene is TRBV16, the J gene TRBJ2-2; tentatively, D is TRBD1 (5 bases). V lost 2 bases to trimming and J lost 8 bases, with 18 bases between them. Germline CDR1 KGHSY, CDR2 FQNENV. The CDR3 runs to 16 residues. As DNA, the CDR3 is TGTGCCAGCAGCCAAAGACTGACAGCCCCCTTGGGGGAGCTGTTTTTT. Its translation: CASSQRLTAPLGELFF. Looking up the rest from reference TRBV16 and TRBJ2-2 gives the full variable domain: GEEVAQTPKHLVRGEGQKAKLYCAPIKGHSYVFWYQQVLKNEFKFLISFQNENVFDETGMPKERFSAKCLPNSPCSLEIQATKLEDSAVYFCASSQRLTAPLGELFFGEGSRLTVL.

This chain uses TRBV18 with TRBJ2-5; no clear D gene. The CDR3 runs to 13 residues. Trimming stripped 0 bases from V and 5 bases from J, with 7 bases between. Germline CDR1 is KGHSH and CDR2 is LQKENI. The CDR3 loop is CASSPPDLETQYF. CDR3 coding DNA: TGTGCCAGCTCACCACCGGATTTGGAGACCCAGTACTTC.

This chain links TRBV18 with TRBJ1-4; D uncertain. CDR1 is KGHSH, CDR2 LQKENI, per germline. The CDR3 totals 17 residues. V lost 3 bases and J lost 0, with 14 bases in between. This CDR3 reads CASSPANSQTTNEKLFF. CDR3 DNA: TGTGCCAGCTCACCTGCGAACAGCCAAACAACTAATGAAAAACTGTTTTTT.

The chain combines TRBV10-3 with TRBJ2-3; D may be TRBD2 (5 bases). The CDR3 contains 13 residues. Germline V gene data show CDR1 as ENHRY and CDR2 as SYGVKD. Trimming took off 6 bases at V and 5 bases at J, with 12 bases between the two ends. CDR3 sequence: CAIRDHGEDTQYF. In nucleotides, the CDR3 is TGTGCCATCAGAGACCACGGGGAAGATACGCAGTATTTT.

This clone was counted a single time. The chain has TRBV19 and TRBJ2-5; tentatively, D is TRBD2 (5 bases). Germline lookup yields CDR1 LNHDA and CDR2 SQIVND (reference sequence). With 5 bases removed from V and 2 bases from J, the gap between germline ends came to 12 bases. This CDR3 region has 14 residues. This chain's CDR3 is CASSRTGWQETQYF. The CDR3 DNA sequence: TGTGCCAGTAGTCGGACGGGGTGGCAAGAGACCCAGTACTTC.

The CDR3 region is CASSLEAVGSYTF. The CDR3 DNA is TGTGCCAGCAGCTTGGAAGCGGTCGGCAGCTACACCTTC. The gene calls are TRBV5-5 and TRBJ1-2; D not certain. The V end lost 0 bases, the J end lost 9 bases, and 12 bases lay between the germline ends. Germline V gene data show CDR1 as SGHKS and CDR2 as YYEKEE (reference sequence). The CDR3 consists of 13 residues.

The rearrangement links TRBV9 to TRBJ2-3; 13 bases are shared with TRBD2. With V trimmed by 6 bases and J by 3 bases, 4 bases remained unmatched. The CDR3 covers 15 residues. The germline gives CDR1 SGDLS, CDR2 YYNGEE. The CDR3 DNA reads TGTGCCAGCACCAAGACTAGCGGGAGGACAGATACGCAGTATTTT. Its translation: CASTKTSGRTDTQYF. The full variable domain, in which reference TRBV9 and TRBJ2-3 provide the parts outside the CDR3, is DSGVTQTPKHLITATGQRVTLRCSPRSGDLSVYWYQQSLDQGLQFLIQYYNGEERAKGNILERFSAQQFPDLHSELNLSSLELGDSALYFCASTKTSGRTDTQYFGPGTRLTVL.

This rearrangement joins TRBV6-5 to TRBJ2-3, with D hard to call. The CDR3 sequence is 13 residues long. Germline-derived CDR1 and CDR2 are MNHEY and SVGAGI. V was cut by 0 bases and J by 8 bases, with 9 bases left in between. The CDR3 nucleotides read TGTGCCAGCAGTTACTCCAGGCCGGGTACGCAGTATTTT. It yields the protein CASSYSRPGTQYF.

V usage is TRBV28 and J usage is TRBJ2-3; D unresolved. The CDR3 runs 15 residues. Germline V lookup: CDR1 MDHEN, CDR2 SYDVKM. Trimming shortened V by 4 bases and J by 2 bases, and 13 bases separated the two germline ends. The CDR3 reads CASSSSIQNTDTQYF. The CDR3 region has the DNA TGTGCCAGCAGTTCGTCCATCCAGAACACAGATACGCAGTATTTT. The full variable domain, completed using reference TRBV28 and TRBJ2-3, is DVKVTQSSRYLVKRTGEKVFLECVQDMDHENMFWYRQDPGLGLRLIYFSYDVKMKEKGDIPEGYSVSREKKERFSLILESASTNQTSMYLCASSSSIQNTDTQYFGPGTRLTVL.

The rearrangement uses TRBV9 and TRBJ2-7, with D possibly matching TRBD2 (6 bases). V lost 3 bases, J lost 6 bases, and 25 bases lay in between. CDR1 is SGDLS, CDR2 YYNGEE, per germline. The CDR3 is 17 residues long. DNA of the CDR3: TGTGCCAGCAGCGCCCCCCCGGGGGTGAGCTCAGATGGCGAGCAGTACTTC. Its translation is CASSAPPGVSSDGEQYF.

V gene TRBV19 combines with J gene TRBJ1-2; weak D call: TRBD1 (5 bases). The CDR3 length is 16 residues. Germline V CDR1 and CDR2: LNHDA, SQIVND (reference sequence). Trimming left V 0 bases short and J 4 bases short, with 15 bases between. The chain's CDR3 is CASSIDSSQGAYGYTF. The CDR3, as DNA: TGTGCCAGTAGTATAGATTCGAGTCAGGGAGCCTATGGCTACACCTTC.

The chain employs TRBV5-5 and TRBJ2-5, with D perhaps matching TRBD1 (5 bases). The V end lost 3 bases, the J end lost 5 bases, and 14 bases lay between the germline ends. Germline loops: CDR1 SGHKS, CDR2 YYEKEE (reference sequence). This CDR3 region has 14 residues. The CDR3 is CASSYFLQGETQYF. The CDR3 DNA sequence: TGTGCCAGCAGCTACTTTCTCCAGGGCGAGACCCAGTACTTC.

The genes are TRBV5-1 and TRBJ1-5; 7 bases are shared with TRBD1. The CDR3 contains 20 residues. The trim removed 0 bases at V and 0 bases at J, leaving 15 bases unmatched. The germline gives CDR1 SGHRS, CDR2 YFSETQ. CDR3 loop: CASSLVFFPNRGLSNQPQHF. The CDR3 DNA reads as TGCGCCAGCAGCTTGGTATTTTTCCCTAACAGGGGCCTTAGCAATCAGCCCCAGCATTTT.

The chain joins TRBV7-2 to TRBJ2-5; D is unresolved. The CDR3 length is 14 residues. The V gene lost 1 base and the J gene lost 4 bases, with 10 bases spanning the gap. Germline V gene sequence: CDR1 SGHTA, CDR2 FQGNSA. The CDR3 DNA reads TGTGCCAGCAGCTTAGGTAGCCTTAGAGAGACCCAGTACTTC. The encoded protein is CASSLGSLRETQYF.

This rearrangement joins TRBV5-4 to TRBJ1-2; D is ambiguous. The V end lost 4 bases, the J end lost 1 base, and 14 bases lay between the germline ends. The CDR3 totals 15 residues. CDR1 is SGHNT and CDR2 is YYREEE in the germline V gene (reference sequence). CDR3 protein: CASSQDLQDNYGYTF. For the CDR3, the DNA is TGTGCCAGCAGCCAAGATCTCCAGGATAACTATGGCTACACCTTC.

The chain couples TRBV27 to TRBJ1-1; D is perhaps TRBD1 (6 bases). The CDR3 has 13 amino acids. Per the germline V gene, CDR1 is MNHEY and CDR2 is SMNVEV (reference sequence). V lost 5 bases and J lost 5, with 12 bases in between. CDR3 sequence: CASSLRGGTEAFF. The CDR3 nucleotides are TGTGCCAGCAGTCTCAGGGGTGGTACTGAAGCTTTCTTT.

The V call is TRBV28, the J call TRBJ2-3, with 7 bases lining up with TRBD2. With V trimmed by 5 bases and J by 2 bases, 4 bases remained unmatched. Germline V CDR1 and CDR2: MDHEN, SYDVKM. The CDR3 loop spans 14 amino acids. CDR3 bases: TGTGCCAGCAGTATTCTAGCGGACACAGATACGCAGTATTTT. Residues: CASSILADTDTQYF.

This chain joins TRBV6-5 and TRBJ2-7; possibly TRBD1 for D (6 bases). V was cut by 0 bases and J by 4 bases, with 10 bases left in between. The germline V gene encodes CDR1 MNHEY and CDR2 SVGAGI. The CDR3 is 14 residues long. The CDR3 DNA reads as TGTGCCAGCAGTTACTCTTCCAGGGGATACGAGCAGTACTTC. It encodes CASSYSSRGYEQYF.

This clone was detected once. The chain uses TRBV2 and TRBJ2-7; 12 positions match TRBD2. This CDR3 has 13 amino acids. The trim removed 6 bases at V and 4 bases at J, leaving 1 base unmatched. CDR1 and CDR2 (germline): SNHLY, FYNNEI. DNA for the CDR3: TGTGCCAGCAGGACTAGCGGGAGTTACGAGCAGTACTTC. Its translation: CASRTSGSYEQYF.

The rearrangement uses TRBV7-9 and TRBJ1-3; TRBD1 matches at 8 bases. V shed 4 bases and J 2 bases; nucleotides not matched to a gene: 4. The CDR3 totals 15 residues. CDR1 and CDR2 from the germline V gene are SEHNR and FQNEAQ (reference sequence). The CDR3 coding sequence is TGTGCCAGCAGCTCTTCACAGGGGGCTGGAAACACCATATATTTT. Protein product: CASSSSQGAGNTIYF. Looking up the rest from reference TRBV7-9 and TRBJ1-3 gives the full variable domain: DTGVSQNPRHKITKRGQNVTFRCDPISEHNRLYWYRQTLGQGPEFLTYFQNEAQLEKSRLLSDRFSAERPKGSFSTLEIQRTEQGDSAMYLCASSSSQGAGNTIYFGEGSWLTVV.

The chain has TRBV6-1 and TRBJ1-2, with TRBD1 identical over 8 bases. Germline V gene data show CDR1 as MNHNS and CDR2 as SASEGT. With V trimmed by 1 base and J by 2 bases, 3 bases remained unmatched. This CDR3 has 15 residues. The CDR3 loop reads CASSEGQGANYGYTF. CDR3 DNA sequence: TGTGCCAGCAGTGAAGGTCAGGGGGCAAACTATGGCTACACCTTC.

The CDR3 DNA reads TGCGCCAGCAGCCTTTTCTCTAGGAACACTGAAGCTTTCTTT. Its translation is CASSLFSRNTEAFF. This chain joins TRBV4-1 and TRBJ1-1; no clear D gene. The CDR3 covers 14 residues. Germline CDR1 and CDR2: MGHRA and YSYEKL. V was trimmed by 4 bases and J by 1 base, leaving 10 bases between them.

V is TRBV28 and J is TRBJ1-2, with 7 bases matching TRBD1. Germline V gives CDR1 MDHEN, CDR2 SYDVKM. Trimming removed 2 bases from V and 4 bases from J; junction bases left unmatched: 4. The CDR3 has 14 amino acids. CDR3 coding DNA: TGTGCCAGCAGTTTACGGGGACAGATCTATGGCTACACCTTC. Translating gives CASSLRGQIYGYTF.

The CDR3: CASSQGDETQYF. As DNA, the CDR3 is TGTGCCAGCAGTCAGGGGGATGAGACCCAGTACTTC. This sequence joins TRBV25-1 and TRBJ2-5; 7 bases fit TRBD1. The V gene's germline CDR1 is MGHDK and CDR2 SYGVNS. V lost 5 bases, J lost 5 bases, and 2 bases stayed unmatched. The CDR3 is 12 amino acids.